These 20 T cell receptor beta chains were sequenced from one sample in a study of T-cell reconstitution after alpha-beta-depleted transplantation in children. The TCRbeta library was prepared with unique molecular identifiers. Via MiXCR, TCRdb re-called the PCR reads, giving one row per CDR3 protein. The table includes 300,000 to 400,000 distinct CDR3 sequences, around 15% detected once. Specimen: PBMCs, mostly from graft donor cells, collected 360 days after TCRalphabeta/CD19-depleted stem cell transplant. The receptor set was obtained from a male patient aged 2 to 10 who had a stem cell transplant for acute lymphoblastic leukemia, so the T cells may come from the graft donor.

In the case of this clonotype: One end of the junction does not line up with germline, which may come from a read error. This chain joins TRBV28 and TRBJ2-7; D is undetermined. In germline, CDR1 is MDHEN, CDR2 SYDVKM. The CDR3 totals 13 residues. CDR3 DNA: TGTGCCAGCAATTTAGCAGGTTCATCCGAGCAGTACTTC. It codes for CASNLAGSSEQYF.

In its sample, this clonotype was seen a few times. J is TRBJ2-2 and V is TRBV7-3; D is unclear. V was trimmed by 0 bases and J by 6 bases, leaving 5 bases between them. CDR3 length: 13 amino acids. CDR1 and CDR2 (germline): SGHTA, FQGTGA. CDR3 region: CASSLTLAGELFF. In DNA form, the CDR3 reads TGTGCCAGCAGCTTAACGTTGGCCGGGGAGCTGTTTTTT. The full variable domain, its missing parts supplied by reference TRBV7-3 and TRBJ2-2, is GAGVSQTPSNKVTEKGKYVELRCDPISGHTALYWYRQSLGQGPEFLIYFQGTGAADDSGLPNDRFFAVRPEGSVSTLKIQRTERGDSAVYLCASSLTLAGELFFGEGSRLTVL.

This sequence joins TRBV5-1 and TRBJ1-5; D is perhaps TRBD1 (5 bases). Trimming shortened V by 0 bases and J by 3 bases, and 7 bases separated the two germline ends. Germline V gene sequence: CDR1 SGHRS, CDR2 YFSETQ. The CDR3 has 14 amino acids. The CDR3: CASSLAGNNQPQHF. CDR3 nucleotides: TGCGCCAGCAGCTTGGCAGGGAACAATCAGCCCCAGCATTTT. Based on the CDR3 plus reference TRBV5-1 and TRBJ1-5, the full variable domain is KAGVTQTPRYLIKTRGQQVTLSCSPISGHRSVSWYQQTPGQGLQFLFEYFSETQRNKGNFPGRFSGRQFSNSRSEMNVSTLELGDSALYLCASSLAGNNQPQHFGDGTRLSIL.

This clonotype was seen a handful of times. The CDR3 region has the DNA TGCGCCAGCAGCCAAGAGTTCAGGGACTGGTACATTCAGTACTTC. The encoded protein is CASSQEFRDWYIQYF. V usage is TRBV4-1 and J usage is TRBJ2-4, with D perhaps TRBD2 (6 bases). The CDR3 contains 15 residues. Between the trimmed V and J ends, which lost 0 bases and 8 bases, there was a span of 14 bases. Germline V gene data show CDR1 as MGHRA and CDR2 as YSYEKL.

This CDR3 is CSAIPPRGVRGNTIYF. CDR3 bases: TGCAGTGCTATTCCCCCCAGGGGGGTAAGAGGAAACACCATATATTTT. J is TRBJ1-3 and V is TRBV20-1, with 7 bases fitting TRBD1. From germline, CDR1 is DFQATT and CDR2 SNEGSKA (reference sequence). V was clipped by 4 bases and J by 4 bases; unmatched bases: 13. The CDR3 contains 16 residues.

J is TRBJ2-1 and V is TRBV3-1, with 8 nucleotides matching TRBD1. The CDR3 consists of 15 residues. Looked up from germline, CDR1 is LGHDT and CDR2 is YNNKEL (reference sequence). V gave up 4 bases and J gave up 3 bases; unmatched junction bases: 5. The CDR3 here is CASSPRTGIYNEQFF. The CDR3 bases are TGTGCCAGCAGCCCCCGGACAGGGATCTACAATGAGCAGTTCTTC.

This clonotype was recorded many times. The V gene is TRBV12-3 or TRBV12-4, the J gene TRBJ2-5; the D is unclear. This CDR3 region has 15 residues. Trimming removed 4 bases at V and 0 bases at J, with 12 bases between. In nucleotides, the CDR3 is TGTGCCAGCAGTTCGTGGACCGGGTACCAAGAGACCCAGTACTTC. This gives the protein CASSSWTGYQETQYF.

This sequence joins TRBV3-1 and TRBJ2-3; D is unclear. The V gene lost 4 bases and the J gene lost 0 bases, with 14 bases spanning the gap. CDR1 and CDR2 from the germline V gene are LGHDT and YNNKEL (reference sequence). This CDR3 region has 16 residues. CDR3 residues: CASSPPRASSTDTQYF. The CDR3 region has the DNA TGTGCCAGCAGCCCCCCCCGGGCGTCTAGCACAGATACGCAGTATTTT.

This clonotype was counted many times. The chain joins TRBV29-1 to TRBJ2-4; D is perhaps TRBD1 or TRBD2 (5 bases each). V was cut by 3 bases and J by 9 bases, with 9 bases left in between. The germline V gene has CDR1 SQVTM and CDR2 ANQGSEA. The CDR3 is 11 residues long. The CDR3 DNA reads as TGCAGCGTTGAGGGGACCGGCATTCAGTACTTC. Its protein product is CSVEGTGIQYF.

This clonotype was seen at least ten times. This rearrangement joins TRBV5-1 to TRBJ2-3, with 11 bases identical to TRBD2. Germline trimming cut 6 bases from V and 2 bases from J; bases unmatched to any gene: 11. The germline V gene encodes CDR1 SGHRS and CDR2 YFSETQ. The CDR3 runs to 17 residues. The CDR3, as DNA: TGCGCCAGCACCTTTTGGGGACTAGCGGACTTCACAGATACGCAGTATTTT. Amino acid sequence: CASTFWGLADFTDTQYF.

The J gene is TRBJ2-6, the V gene TRBV19; D might be TRBD1 (5 bases). V lost 5 bases, J lost 0 bases, and 14 bases lay in between. Germline values: CDR1 LNHDA, CDR2 SQIVND (reference sequence). The length of the CDR3 is 17 residues. The CDR3 here is CASSLTASLSGANVLTF. The CDR3 DNA is TGTGCCAGTAGTCTGACAGCATCCCTCTCTGGGGCCAACGTCCTGACTTTC.

There are many counts of this clonotype. The chain combines TRBV18 with TRBJ1-2; D unclear. The CDR3 consists of 13 residues. CDR1 KGHSH and CDR2 LQKENI come from the germline V gene. V was trimmed by 2 bases and J by 2 bases, leaving 6 bases between them. CDR3 nucleotide sequence: TGTGCCAGCTCACCAGAAAAGAACTATGGCTACACCTTC. It translates to CASSPEKNYGYTF. Full variable domain (remainder filled in from reference TRBV18 and TRBJ1-2): NAGVMQNPRHLVRRRGQEARLRCSPMKGHSHVYWYRQLPEEGLKFMVYLQKENIIDESGMPKERFSAEFPKEGPSILRIQQVVRGDSAAYFCASSPEKNYGYTFGSGTRLTVV.

This clonotype was detected only a few times. This rearrangement joins TRBV6-2 or TRBV6-3 to TRBJ2-1; possible D gene TRBD2, 6 bases. This CDR3 spans 16 amino acids. Germline assignment: CDR1 MNHEY and CDR2 SVGEGT. V lost 5 bases to trimming and J lost 6 bases, with 20 bases between them. The CDR3 nucleotides are TGTGCCAGCAGTAATCCGGGAGTCCGAGGGCTCAATGAGCAGTTCTTC. Translating gives CASSNPGVRGLNEQFF.

At least ten counts were recorded for this clonotype. The chain carries TRBV20-1 and TRBJ2-7; D is unclear. CDR3 size: 12 residues. Germline CDR1 and CDR2: DFQATT and SNEGSKA (reference sequence). The V end lost 3 bases, the J end lost 3 bases, and 9 bases lay between the germline ends. The CDR3 spells CSASGRNYEQYF. DNA of the CDR3: TGCAGTGCTAGTGGACGCAACTACGAGCAGTACTTC.

The chain carries TRBV30 and TRBJ2-1; 7 bases align to TRBD1. The CDR3 has 11 residues. J was trimmed by 9 bases and V by 4 bases; bases with no gene match: 3. Germline CDR1 and CDR2: GTSNPN and SVGIG (reference sequence). The chain's CDR3 is CAWTGGTEQFF. CDR3 coding DNA: TGTGCCTGGACAGGGGGAACTGAGCAGTTCTTC.

This clonotype came up a few times. The V call is TRBV4-3, the J call TRBJ1-6; D call uncertain. The germline V and J ends were trimmed by 3 bases and 8 bases, with 14 bases remaining between them. Germline V CDR1 and CDR2: LGHNA, YSLEER. CDR3 length: 15 residues. The CDR3 sequence is CASSQVNSADSPLHF. CDR3 nucleotide sequence: TGCGCCAGCAGCCAGGTTAACTCGGCAGATTCACCCCTCCACTTT.

In its sample, this clonotype was seen a few times. V is TRBV6-2 or TRBV6-3 and J is TRBJ2-3; weak D call: TRBD2 (5 bases). CDR1 MNHEY and CDR2 SVGEGT come from the germline V gene. The CDR3 has 15 amino acids. The V gene lost 2 bases and the J gene lost 3 bases, with 12 bases spanning the gap. This CDR3 is CASSYEASRTDTQYF. CDR3 DNA sequence: TGTGCCAGCAGTTACGAGGCTAGCAGGACAGATACGCAGTATTTT.

This clonotype was seen more than once but under ten times. This CDR3 is CASRDRVAASGAYNEQFF. The CDR3 region has the DNA TGTGCCAGCAGGGACAGGGTCGCAGCTAGCGGGGCATACAATGAGCAGTTCTTC. The rearrangement joins TRBV11-1 to TRBJ2-1; the D gene is possibly TRBD2 (9 bases). Trimming removed 6 bases at V and 4 bases at J, with 25 bases between. The CDR3 sequence is 18 residues long. Germline loops: CDR1 SGHAT, CDR2 FQDESV (reference sequence).

V usage is TRBV20-1 and J usage is TRBJ2-7; D gene unclear. The CDR3 totals 13 residues. Germline assignment: CDR1 DFQATT and CDR2 SNEGSKA (reference sequence). Trimming shortened V by 0 bases and J by 1 base, and 7 bases separated the two germline ends. The CDR3 bases are TGCAGTGCTAGAGATTATAGGTCCTACGAGCAGTACTTC. The encoded protein is CSARDYRSYEQYF.

The rearrangement joins TRBV2 to TRBJ2-7, with 9 bases identical to TRBD1. The length of the CDR3 is 13 residues. Germline CDR1 is SNHLY and CDR2 is FYNNEI. After removal of 6 bases from V and 3 bases from J, the junction contained 3 bases not matched to a gene. For the CDR3, the DNA is TGTGCCAGCAGCGACAGGGGGGACTACGAGCAGTACTTC. Translating it yields CASSDRGDYEQYF. The full variable domain, rest sourced from reference TRBV2 and TRBJ2-7, is EPEVTQTPSHQVTQMGQEVILRCVPISNHLYFYWYRQILGQKVEFLVSFYNNEISEKSEIFDDQFSVERPDGSNFTLKIRSTKLEDSAMYFCASSDRGDYEQYFGPGTRLTVT.